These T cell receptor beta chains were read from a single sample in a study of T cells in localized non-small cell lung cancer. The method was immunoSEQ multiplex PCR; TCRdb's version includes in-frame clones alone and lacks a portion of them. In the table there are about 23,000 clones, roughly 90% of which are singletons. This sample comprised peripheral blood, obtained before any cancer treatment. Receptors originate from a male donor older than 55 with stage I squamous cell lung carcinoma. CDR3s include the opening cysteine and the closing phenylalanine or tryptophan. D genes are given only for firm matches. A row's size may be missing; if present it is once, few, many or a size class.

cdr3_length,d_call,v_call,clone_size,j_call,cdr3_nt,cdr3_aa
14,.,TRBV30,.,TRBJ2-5,TGTGCCTGGAGTGTACGAGGGACCCAAGAGACCCAGTACTTC,CAWSVRGTQETQYF
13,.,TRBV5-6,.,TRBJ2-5,TGTGCCAGCAGCTCCCTGGAGTGGGGGACCCAGTACTTC,CASSSLEWGTQYF
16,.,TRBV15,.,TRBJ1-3,TGTGCCACCAGCAGAGAATCGACAGGTACGGGAAACACCATATATTTT,CATSRESTGTGNTIYF
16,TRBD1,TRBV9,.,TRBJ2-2,TGTGCCAGCAGCGCCCCGACAGGGGCGAGCACCGGGGAGCTGTTTTTT,CASSAPTGASTGELFF
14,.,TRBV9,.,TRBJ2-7,TGTGCCAGCAGCGTAGATGGGGCTTCCTACGAGCAGTACTTC,CASSVDGASYEQYF
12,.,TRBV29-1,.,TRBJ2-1,TGCAGCGTTGAAGCCAGGTACAATGAGCAGTTCTTC,CSVEARYNEQFF
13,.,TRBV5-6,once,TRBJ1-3,TGTGCCAGCAGCTTAAAGGGCGGAAACACCATATATTTT,CASSLKGGNTIYF
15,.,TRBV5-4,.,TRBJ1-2,TGTGCCAGCAGCTCCGAGAGTGGGGCGGGCTATGGCTACACCTTC,CASSSESGAGYGYTF
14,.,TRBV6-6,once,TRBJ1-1,TGTGCCAGCAGTTCAGCCTTAAGAGACACTGAAGCTTTCTTT,CASSSALRDTEAFF
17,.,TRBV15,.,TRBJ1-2,TGTGCCACCAGCAGAGATATGGCCGCCTCGCAGGCGGGAGGCTACACCTTC,CATSRDMAASQAGGYTF
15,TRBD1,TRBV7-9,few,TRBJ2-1,TGTGCCAGCAGCTGGGGGACAGGGGGTTTTAATGAGCAGTTCTTC,CASSWGTGGFNEQFF
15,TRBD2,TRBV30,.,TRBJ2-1,TGTGCCTGGAGCGATCTGGGGGGGAATAGGGATGAGCAGTTCTTC,CAWSDLGGNRDEQFF
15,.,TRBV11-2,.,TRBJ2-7,TGTGCCAGCAGCTTCATACGGGACTCCTCTTACGAGCAGTACTTC,CASSFIRDSSYEQYF
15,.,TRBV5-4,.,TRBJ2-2,TGTGCCAGCAGTTCCCCCAGGGCGAACACCGGGGAGCTGTTTTTT,CASSSPRANTGELFF
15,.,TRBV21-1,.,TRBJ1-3,TGTGCCAGCAGCAAGGGACAGCTCTCTGGAAACACCATATATTTT,CASSKGQLSGNTIYF
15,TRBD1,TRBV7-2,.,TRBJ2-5,TGTGCCAGCAGCCCAACGACAGGGAACGGAGAGACCCAGTACTTC,CASSPTTGNGETQYF
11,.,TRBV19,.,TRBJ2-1,TGTGCCAGTAGTATTGAGAGTGAGCAGTTCTTC,CASSIESEQFF
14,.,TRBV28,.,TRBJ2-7,TGTGCCAGCAGTTTAGGGATCGAGGACAACGAGCAGTACTTC,CASSLGIEDNEQYF
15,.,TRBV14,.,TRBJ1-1,TGTGCCAGCAGCCGACCGGGACCGGGGAACACTGAAGCTTTCTTT,CASSRPGPGNTEAFF
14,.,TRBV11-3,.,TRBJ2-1,TGTGCCAGCAGCCCCGGTGGCTCCTACAATGAGCAGTTCTTC,CASSPGGSYNEQFF
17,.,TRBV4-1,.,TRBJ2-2,TGCGCCAGCAGCCCTCTCCCGGGTGCGGGGACTACCGGGGAGCTGTTTTTT,CASSPLPGAGTTGELFF
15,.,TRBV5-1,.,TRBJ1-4,TGCGCCAGCAGCTTCCGGCAGGGACGGGACGAAAAACTGTTTTTT,CASSFRQGRDEKLFF
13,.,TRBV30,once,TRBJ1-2,TGTGCCTTGCGGCCGGCCCAAAGGGGTGGCTACACCTTC,CALRPAQRGGYTF
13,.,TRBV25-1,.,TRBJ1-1,TGTGCCAGCAGTCTACAGGGGAACACTGAAGCTTTCTTT,CASSLQGNTEAFF
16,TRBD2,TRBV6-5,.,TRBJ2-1,TGTGCCAGCAGTTACGGTAGCGGGGGGGCTCAAAATGAGCAGTTCTTC,CASSYGSGGAQNEQFF
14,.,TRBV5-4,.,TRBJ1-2,TGTGCCAGCAGCTTGATCGTGGCTAACTATGGCTACACCTTC,CASSLIVANYGYTF
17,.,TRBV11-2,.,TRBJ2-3,TGTGCCAGCAGCTCCCCGCCGGGGGAATTAACCACAGATACGCAGTATTTT,CASSSPPGELTTDTQYF
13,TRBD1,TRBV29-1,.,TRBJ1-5,TGCAGCGTCCAGGGGGCTAGCAATCAGCCCCAGCATTTT,CSVQGASNQPQHF
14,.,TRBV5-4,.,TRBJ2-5,TGTGCCAGCAGCTCGGACGGACTACAAGAGACCCAGTACTTC,CASSSDGLQETQYF
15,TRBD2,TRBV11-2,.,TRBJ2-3,TGTGCCAGCAGCGCAGGACTAGCGGGAACAGATACGCAGTATTTT,CASSAGLAGTDTQYF
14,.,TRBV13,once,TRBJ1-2,TGTGCCAGCAGCTTCGGCGAGGGGGACTCAGGCTACACCTTC,CASSFGEGDSGYTF
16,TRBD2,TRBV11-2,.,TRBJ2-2,TGTGCCAGCACCCCTTTGATAGCGGGAGGGCCCGGGGAGCTGTTTTTT,CASTPLIAGGPGELFF
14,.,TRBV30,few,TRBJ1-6,TGTGCCTGCCACCCCAGCTCCTATAATTCACCCCTCCACTTT,CACHPSSYNSPLHF
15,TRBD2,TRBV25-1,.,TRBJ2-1,TGTGCCAGCAGTGGGAGGACTAGCGGGGGTAATGAGCAGTTCTTC,CASSGRTSGGNEQFF
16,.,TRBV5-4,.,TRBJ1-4,TGTGCCAGCAGCGATGCCACAGGTATGACTTATGAAAAACTGTTTTTT,CASSDATGMTYEKLFF
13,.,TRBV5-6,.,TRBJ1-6,TGTGCCAGCACCTTCTGGTCCGAGACACCCCTCCACTTT,CASTFWSETPLHF
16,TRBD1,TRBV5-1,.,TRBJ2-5,TGCGCCAGCAGCCAGACCGGGACAGGGGGCGAAGAGACCCAGTACTTC,CASSQTGTGGEETQYF
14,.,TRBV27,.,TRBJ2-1,TGTGCCACCTCCAGGGGGGATACCTACAATGAGCAGTTCTTC,CATSRGDTYNEQFF
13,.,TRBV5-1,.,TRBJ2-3,TGCGCCAGCAGGGGAATAGGAACAGATACGCAGTATTTT,CASRGIGTDTQYF
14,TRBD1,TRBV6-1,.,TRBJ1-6,TGTGCCAGCAGATCCAGGACAGGGCACTCACCCCTCCACTTT,CASRSRTGHSPLHF
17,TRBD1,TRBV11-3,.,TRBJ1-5,TGTGCCAGCAGCTTAGGAGGGGGCGGGAGTAGCAATCAGCCCCAGCATTTT,CASSLGGGGSSNQPQHF
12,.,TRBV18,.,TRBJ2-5,TGTGCCAGCTCACCCGAGGGAAAGACCCAGTACTTC,CASSPEGKTQYF
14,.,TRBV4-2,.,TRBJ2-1,TGTGCCAGCAGCCAAGAAAGCAGCTACAATGAGCAGTTCTTC,CASSQESSYNEQFF